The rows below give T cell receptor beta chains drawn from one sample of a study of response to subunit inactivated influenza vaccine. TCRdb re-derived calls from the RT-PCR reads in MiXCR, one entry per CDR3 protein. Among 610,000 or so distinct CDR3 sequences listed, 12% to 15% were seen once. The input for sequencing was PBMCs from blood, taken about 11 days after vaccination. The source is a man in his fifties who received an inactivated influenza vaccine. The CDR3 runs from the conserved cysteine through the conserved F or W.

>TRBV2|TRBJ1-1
CASSELGRGAFF
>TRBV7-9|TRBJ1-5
CASSDSAAYSNQPQHF
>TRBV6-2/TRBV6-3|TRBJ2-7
CASSYSRLAGYEQYF
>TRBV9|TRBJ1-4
CASSPGAGVNEKLFF
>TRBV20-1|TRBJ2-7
CSAIRVGVPNEQYF
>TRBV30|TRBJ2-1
CAGTHSYNEQFF
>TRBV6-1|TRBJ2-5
CASNPGLVLAETQYF
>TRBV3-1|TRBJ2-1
CASSQRGRGNEQFF
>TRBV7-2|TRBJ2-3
CASSLGSSSTDTQYF
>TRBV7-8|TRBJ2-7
CASSLASMYGVGNYEQYF
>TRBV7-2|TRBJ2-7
CASSSTGRGEQYF
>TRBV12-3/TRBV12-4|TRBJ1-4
CASSLGLTPDNEKLFF
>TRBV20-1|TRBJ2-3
CSARVGNTDTQYF
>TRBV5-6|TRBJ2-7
CASSLTDYEQYF
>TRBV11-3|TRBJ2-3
CASSPNRLTQYF
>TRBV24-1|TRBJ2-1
CATSESYNEQFF
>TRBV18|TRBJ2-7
CASSPPPGTGIAYEQYF
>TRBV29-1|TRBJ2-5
CSVEASQETQYF
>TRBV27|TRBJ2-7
CASSLGPRQVSYEQYF
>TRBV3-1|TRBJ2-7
CASSQELAGGPGEQYF
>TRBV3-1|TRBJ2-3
CASSERKGVTDTQYF
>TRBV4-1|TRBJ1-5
CASSQDGDQPQHF
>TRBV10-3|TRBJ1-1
CAISESIRAEAFF
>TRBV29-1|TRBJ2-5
CSVRVNQETQYF
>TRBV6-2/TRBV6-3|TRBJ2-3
CASSYSIRGGGTDTQYF
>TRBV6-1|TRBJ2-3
CASRWTSGADTQYF
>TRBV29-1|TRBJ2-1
CSVEPSGNLNDEQFF
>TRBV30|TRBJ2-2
CAWRGRTNTGELFF
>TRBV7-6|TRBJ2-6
CASSLDAGNSGANVLTF
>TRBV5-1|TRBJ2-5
CASSLPGGPKTQYF
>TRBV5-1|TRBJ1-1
CASSSGGLRAEAFF
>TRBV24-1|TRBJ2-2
CATSDQRDRAGTGELFF
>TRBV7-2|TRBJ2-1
CASSPRTSPFYNEQFF
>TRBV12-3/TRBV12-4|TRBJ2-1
CASSFFRGWTRRNEQFF
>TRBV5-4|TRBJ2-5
CASSRQANQETQYF
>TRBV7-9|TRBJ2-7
CASRTNRGGISYEQYF
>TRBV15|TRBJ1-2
CATSQGTNYGYTF
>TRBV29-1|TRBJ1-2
CSVQDNYGYTF
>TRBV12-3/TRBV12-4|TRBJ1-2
CASSTSTEGYTF
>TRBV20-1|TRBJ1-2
CSARDLRTGRYGYTF
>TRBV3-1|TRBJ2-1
CASSQSGTGLVYNEQFF
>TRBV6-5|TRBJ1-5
CASSYSMGSNQPQHF
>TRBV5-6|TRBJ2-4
CASSFRASGRGGLAKNIQYF
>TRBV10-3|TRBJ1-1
CAISEFRGSEAFF
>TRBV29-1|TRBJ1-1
CSVGQMKGEAFF
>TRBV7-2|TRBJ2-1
CASSSPLGTGGSYEQFF
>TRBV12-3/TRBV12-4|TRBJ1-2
CASSDLRGISYGYTF
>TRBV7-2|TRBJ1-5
CASSWAVDQPQHF
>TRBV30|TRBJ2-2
CAWSYGGAGSGELFF